This passage covers 20 T cell receptor beta chains from one sample sequenced in a study of response to subunit inactivated influenza vaccine. Each CDR3 protein is one row after TCRdb ran MiXCR on the RT-PCR reads. The top ten clones hold about 10% of a sample with about 300,000 distinct CDR3 sequences, about a fifth of them seen once. Sequenced material: PBMCs from blood, taken about 20 months after vaccination. The receptors derive from a man between 50 and 69 years old who received an inactivated influenza vaccine.

This chain connects TRBV20-1 to TRBJ2-5, with D unclear. The CDR3 length is 15 residues. Germline CDR1 DFQATT, CDR2 SNEGSKA (reference sequence). Trimming left V 2 bases short and J 0 bases short, with 13 bases between. The CDR3 is CSARPIRRDQETQYF. As DNA, the CDR3 is TGCAGTGCTAGACCCATTCGACGGGACCAAGAGACCCAGTACTTC.

This clonotype appeared a few times. This chain links TRBV6-2 or TRBV6-3 with TRBJ2-4; 10 bases are a match to TRBD1. Trimming cost V 6 bases and J 2 bases; bases outside gene matches: 10. CDR1 and CDR2 from the germline V gene are MNHEY and SVGEGT. The CDR3 covers 17 residues. CDR3 amino acids: CASRGQGDYSTKNIQYF. The CDR3 region has the DNA TGTGCCAGCAGAGGACAGGGGGATTATTCGACCAAAAACATTCAGTACTTC.

This clonotype was detected ten times or more. This chain connects TRBV6-5 to TRBJ1-5; D not certain. Germline CDR1 is MNHEY and CDR2 is SVGAGI. This CDR3 comprises 13 residues. Trimming shortened V by 3 bases and J by 3 bases, and 6 bases separated the two germline ends. The CDR3 sequence is CASSYSSNQPQHF. The CDR3 coding sequence is TGTGCCAGCAGTTATTCTTCCAATCAGCCCCAGCATTTT.

This clonotype has a handful of counts. The V and J genes are TRBV24-1 and TRBJ2-1; D is perhaps TRBD2 (5 bases). The CDR3 is 13 amino acids. Trimming shortened V by 7 bases and J by 7 bases, and 13 bases separated the two germline ends. Per the germline V gene, CDR1 is KGHDR and CDR2 is SFDVKD. The CDR3 loop reads CATRSWRSNEQFF. The CDR3 DNA is TGTGCCACCAGGTCTTGGAGGTCGAATGAGCAGTTCTTC.

The rearrangement links TRBV23-1 to TRBJ2-7; 15 nucleotides match TRBD2. TRBV23-1 is annotated as an ORF whose role is uncertain. This CDR3 comprises 21 residues. Unmatched junction bases numbered 18, after V lost 0 bases and J lost 6 bases. Here the CDR3 reads CASSQSSPGQRTSGRAGEQYF. DNA for the CDR3: TGCGCCAGCAGTCAATCCTCGCCGGGACAGAGGACTAGCGGGAGGGCCGGCGAGCAGTACTTC.

The rearrangement uses TRBV4-3 and TRBJ1-5; unclear D gene. The V and J ends lost 0 bases and 9 bases respectively, with 9 bases between them. Per the germline V gene, CDR1 is LGHNA and CDR2 is YSLEER. There are 13 residues in the CDR3. The CDR3 here is CASSQEWTRPQHF. DNA for the CDR3: TGCGCCAGCAGCCAAGAGTGGACGAGGCCCCAGCATTTT.

This clonotype was recorded a few times. The V call is TRBV5-5, the J call TRBJ1-1; 7 bases line up with TRBD1. This CDR3 comprises 14 residues. V shed 2 bases and J 6 bases; nucleotides not matched to a gene: 7. CDR1 SGHKS and CDR2 YYEKEE come from the germline V gene (reference sequence). This CDR3 is CASSFAGGRAEAFF. The CDR3 coding sequence is TGTGCCAGCAGCTTCGCAGGGGGGCGGGCTGAAGCTTTCTTT.

The table lists this clonotype with many counts. The chain couples TRBV5-1 to TRBJ1-5, with a weak D call TRBD1 (6 bases). CDR3 length: 14 amino acids. Between the trimmed V and J ends, which lost 0 bases and 6 bases, there was a span of 10 bases. Germline loops: CDR1 SGHRS, CDR2 YFSETQ. In DNA, the CDR3 is TGCGCCAGCAGCTTGGCAGGGGCCGGTCAGCCCCAGCATTTT. Its translation: CASSLAGAGQPQHF.

This clonotype has a single count. CDR3 nucleotide sequence: TGTGCCAGCAGTTCCTCGACAGGGCTCACAGATACGCAGTATTTT. It codes for CASSSSTGLTDTQYF. The chain is built from TRBV12-3 or TRBV12-4 and TRBJ2-3; 7 bases are shared with TRBD1. The CDR3 has 15 residues. The V gene end was trimmed by 4 bases and the J gene end by 2 bases; junction bases not matched to a gene: 6.

V and J are TRBV20-1 and TRBJ2-1; TRBD2 aligns across 10 bases. The J segment lost 8 bases and the V segment lost 4 bases, leaving 8 bases of the junction unmatched. Germline loops: CDR1 DFQATT, CDR2 SNEGSKA (reference sequence). The CDR3 consists of 14 residues. The CDR3 here is CSATSSGSNHEQFF. The CDR3, as DNA: TGCAGTGCTACCTCTAGCGGGAGTAACCATGAGCAGTTCTTC.

The chain carries TRBV7-9 and TRBJ2-7; D unclear. V lost 0 bases and J lost 7, with 10 bases in between. The CDR3 loop spans 13 amino acids. Germline lookup yields CDR1 SEHNR and CDR2 FQNEAQ (reference sequence). The CDR3 sequence is CASSLAILAEQYF. Here the CDR3 DNA reads TGTGCCAGCAGCTTAGCGATTCTGGCGGAGCAGTACTTC.

This clonotype was counted between two and nine times. The chain carries TRBV20-1 and TRBJ1-6, with a weak D call TRBD1 (5 bases). CDR3 length: 15 residues. Trimming pared 6 bases from V and 8 bases from J, leaving 20 bases between. Per germline, CDR1 DFQATT and CDR2 SNEGSKA (reference sequence). CDR3 bases: TGCAGTGCCGTTGGACATCTTGCCCTATATTCACCCCTCCACTTT. This gives the protein CSAVGHLALYSPLHF.

The chain has TRBV10-3 and TRBJ2-3; D is unresolved. Germline V lookup: CDR1 ENHRY, CDR2 SYGVKD. CDR3 size: 13 residues. Between the trimmed V and J ends, which lost 5 bases and 5 bases, there was a span of 11 bases. This CDR3 is CAISPENQDTQYF. The CDR3 DNA reads as TGTGCCATCAGTCCCGAAAACCAAGATACGCAGTATTTT.

The chain links TRBV20-1 to TRBJ1-5, with D hard to call. CDR1 is DFQATT, CDR2 SNEGSKA, per germline (reference sequence). The CDR3 is made up of 13 amino acids. Trimming removed 5 bases from V and 0 bases from J, with 8 bases in between. The CDR3 bases are TGCAGTGCTTTGATGTATAGCAATCAGCCCCAGCATTTT. This sequence encodes CSALMYSNQPQHF.

This chain uses TRBV20-1 with TRBJ2-3, with TRBD2 as a possible D gene (6 bases). This CDR3 is 14 amino acids long. Germline V lookup: CDR1 DFQATT, CDR2 SNEGSKA (reference sequence). V lost 3 bases to trimming and J lost 0 bases, with 10 bases between them. The CDR3 loop reads CSASSSGSTDTQYF. The CDR3 DNA is TGCAGTGCTAGCTCCAGCGGGAGCACAGATACGCAGTATTTT.

The rearrangement joins TRBV10-3 to TRBJ2-6; D may be TRBD1 (5 bases). The ends were cut back, 1 base at V and 0 bases at J, with 10 bases in the middle. Germline CDR1 is ENHRY and CDR2 is SYGVKD. This CDR3 has 17 amino acids. DNA for the CDR3: TGTGCCATCAGTGAGTTTGTCAGGGCCTCTGGGGCCAACGTCCTGACTTTC. As protein: CAISEFVRASGANVLTF.

The chain employs TRBV3-1 and TRBJ2-7; 13 bases align to TRBD2. The V segment lost 4 bases and the J segment 5 bases; nucleotides outside the gene matches: 2. The CDR3 runs 14 residues. Germline V gene sequence: CDR1 LGHDT, CDR2 YNNKEL (reference sequence). CDR3 sequence: CASSRTSGSHEQYF. The DNA for the CDR3 is TGTGCCAGCAGCCGGACTAGCGGGAGCCACGAGCAGTACTTC.

The genes are TRBV29-1 and TRBJ2-2; no clear D. The CDR3 runs 14 residues. The germline V gene encodes CDR1 SQVTM and CDR2 ANQGSEA. Trimming took 6 bases from V and 3 from J, leaving 14 bases between them. CDR3 protein: CSVKDEIYTGELFF. In DNA, the CDR3 is TGCAGCGTCAAGGACGAGATATACACCGGGGAGCTGTTTTTT.

In this sample, this clonotype turned up a few times. The genes are TRBV2 and TRBJ1-1; perhaps TRBD1 as D (6 bases). Germline CDR1 SNHLY, CDR2 FYNNEI. CDR3 length equals 16 residues. With 6 bases removed from V and 4 bases from J, the gap between germline ends came to 21 bases. The CDR3 spells CASRYTPRGSATEAFF. The CDR3 region has the DNA TGTGCCAGCAGGTACACTCCCAGGGGTTCTGCCACTGAAGCTTTCTTT.

This clonotype was seen a few times. This chain links TRBV10-3 with TRBJ2-5; TRBD2 agrees at 10 bases. V dropped 6 bases and J dropped 4; count of bases not matched to a gene: 5. Per the germline V gene, CDR1 is ENHRY and CDR2 is SYGVKD. The CDR3 covers 14 residues. The CDR3, as DNA: TGTGCCATCAGCCTAGCGGGAGTAGGAGAGACCCAGTACTTC. This translates into CAISLAGVGETQYF.